This TCR beta chain originates from a study of T cells after yellow fever vaccination. The study's findings and limits: The appearance of a small share of clonotypes in both CD4 and CD8 compartments was observed. Clones from primary vaccination mostly reappeared after the booster (about 97% CD4, less than 90% CD8).

5'RACE template switching generated TCR cDNA, adding a universal primer site and UMIs. TCRdb ran MiXCR on the 5' RACE reads and lists one entry per CDR3 protein. This table has under 150,000 distinct CDR3 sequences, over 7% appearing once. The CDR3 has 13 residues. V lost 3 bases and J 5 bases, leaving 10 bases between the germline ends. The germline V gene encodes CDR1 MDHEN and CDR2 SYDVKM. The sample holds many counts of this clonotype. Its antigen is as yet unknown. This clonotype originated in a man aged 25-45 years who received the YFV17D yellow fever vaccine. This material consisted of CD4+ T cells sorted from PBMCs, taken 5 days after the yellow fever booster vaccination. The chain uses TRBV28 and TRBJ1-1; no firm D call. The CDR3, as DNA: TGTGCCAGCAGTTTCTCGTTTGGAACTGAAGCTTTCTTT. Translation: CASSFSFGTEAFF.